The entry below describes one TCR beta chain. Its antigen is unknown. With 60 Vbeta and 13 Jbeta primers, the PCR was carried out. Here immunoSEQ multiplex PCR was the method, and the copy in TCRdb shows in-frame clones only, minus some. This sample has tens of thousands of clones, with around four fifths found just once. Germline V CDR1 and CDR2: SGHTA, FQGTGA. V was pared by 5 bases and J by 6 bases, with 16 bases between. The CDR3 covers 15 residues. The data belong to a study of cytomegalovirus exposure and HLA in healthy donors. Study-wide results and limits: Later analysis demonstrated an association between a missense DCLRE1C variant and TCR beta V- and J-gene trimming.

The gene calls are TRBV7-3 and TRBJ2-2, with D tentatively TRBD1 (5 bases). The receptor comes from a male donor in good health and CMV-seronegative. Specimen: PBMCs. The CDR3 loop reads CASSRNPGHAGELFF. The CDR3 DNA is TGTGCCAGCAGCCGTAACCCCGGACACGCCGGGGAGCTGTTTTTT. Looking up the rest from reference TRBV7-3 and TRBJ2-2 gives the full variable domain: GAGVSQTPSNKVTEKGKYVELRCDPISGHTALYWYRQSLGQGPEFLIYFQGTGAADDSGLPNDRFFAVRPEGSVSTLKIQRTERGDSAVYLCASSRNPGHAGELFFGEGSRLTVL.